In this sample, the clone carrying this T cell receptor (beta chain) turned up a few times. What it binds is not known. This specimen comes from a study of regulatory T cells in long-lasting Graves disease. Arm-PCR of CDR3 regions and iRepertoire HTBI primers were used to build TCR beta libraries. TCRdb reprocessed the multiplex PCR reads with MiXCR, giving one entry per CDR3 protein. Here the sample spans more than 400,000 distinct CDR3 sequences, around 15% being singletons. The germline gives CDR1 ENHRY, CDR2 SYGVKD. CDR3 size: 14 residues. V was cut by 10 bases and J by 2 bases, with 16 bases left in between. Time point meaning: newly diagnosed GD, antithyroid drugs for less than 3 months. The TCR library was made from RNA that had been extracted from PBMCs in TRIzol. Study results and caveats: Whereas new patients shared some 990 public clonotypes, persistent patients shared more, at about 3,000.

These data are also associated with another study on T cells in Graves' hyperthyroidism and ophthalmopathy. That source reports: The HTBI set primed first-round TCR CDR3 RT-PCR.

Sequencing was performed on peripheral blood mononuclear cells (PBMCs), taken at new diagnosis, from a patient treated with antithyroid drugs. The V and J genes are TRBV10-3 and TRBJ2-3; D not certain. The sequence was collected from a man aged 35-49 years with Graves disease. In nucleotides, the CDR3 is TGTGCCACCGCTGCCAGCGATTACACAGATACGCAGTATTTT. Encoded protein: CATAASDYTDTQYF.